Listed below are T cell receptor beta chains from one sample, sequenced in a study of memory CD4+ T cells and cytomegalovirus serostatus. Measured with immunoSEQ multiplex PCR; TCRdb has only the in-frame clones, and not every one. The table lists 50,000 to 60,000 clones, 70% to 85% of them singletons. Sequencing was carried out using memory CD4+ T cells from blood. The source of these receptors is an adult in good health and CMV-seronegative. The CDR3 runs from the conserved cysteine through the conserved F or W. Each record gives: clone size, V gene, J gene, D gene, CDR3 protein, CDR3 DNA. D genes are given only for firm matches. Clone size is not always given. Where it is, it says once, few, many or a class for expanded clones.

-,TRBV2,TRBJ1-5,-,CASRDDKGDQPQHF,TGTGCCAGCAGGGACGACAAGGGGGATCAGCCCCAGCATTTT
-,TRBV5-1,TRBJ2-5,-,CASSASGRGQETQYF,TGCGCCAGCAGCGCCTCGGGACGGGGCCAAGAGACCCAGTACTTC
few,TRBV5-8,TRBJ2-2,-,CASSLSGTTGELFF,TGTGCCAGCAGCTTGTCCGGGACAACCGGGGAGCTGTTTTTT
-,TRBV6-1,TRBJ1-5,-,CASSERLNQPQHF,TGTGCCAGCAGTGAAAGACTGAATCAGCCCCAGCATTTT
-,TRBV2,TRBJ1-1,-,CASSEGIRDPEAFF,TGTGCCAGCAGTGAAGGTATTCGGGATCCTGAAGCTTTCTTT
-,TRBV4-3,TRBJ2-7,TRBD2,CASSQHRDYLYEQYF,TGCGCCAGCAGCCAACACCGGGACTACCTCTACGAGCAGTACTTC
-,TRBV15,TRBJ1-5,TRBD1,CATSTVRSATGGPQPQHF,TGTGCCACCAGCACAGTCCGGTCCGCAACAGGGGGGCCCCAGCCCCAGCATTTT
-,TRBV5-1,TRBJ1-2,-,CASSPGGGTYGYTF,TGCGCCAGCAGCCCTGGTGGCGGAACCTATGGCTACACCTTC
-,TRBV5-4,TRBJ1-2,TRBD1,CASSLLTGPRRGYTF,TGTGCCAGCAGCTTGTTGACAGGGCCTAGGAGAGGCTACACCTTC
-,TRBV5-1,TRBJ1-1,TRBD1,CASSWTGEEEAFF,TGCGCCAGCAGCTGGACAGGGGAGGAGGAAGCTTTCTTT
-,TRBV30,TRBJ1-5,-,CAWSRGQGGNQPQHF,TGTGCCTGGAGCCGCGGGCAGGGCGGCAATCAGCCCCAGCATTTT
-,TRBV6-1,TRBJ2-7,-,CASSRDGSYEQYF,TGTGCCAGCAGTAGGGACGGCTCCTACGAGCAGTACTTC
-,TRBV5-1,TRBJ2-2,TRBD1,CASSSTGEISTGELFF,TGCGCCAGCAGCTCGACAGGGGAGATTAGCACCGGGGAGCTGTTTTTT
-,TRBV7-8,TRBJ2-7,TRBD2,CASSRDYDHEQYF,TGTGCCAGCAGCCGGGACTACGACCACGAGCAGTACTTC
-,TRBV6-5,TRBJ2-7,-,CASKVLQGGNEQYF,TGTGCCAGCAAGGTTCTCCAGGGGGGCAACGAGCAGTACTTC
once,TRBV5-1,TRBJ1-3,-,CASSLTASGNTIYF,TGCGCCAGCAGCCTGACAGCCTCTGGAAACACCATATATTTT
-,TRBV4-1,TRBJ2-5,TRBD2,CASSQEGSSGGSGETQYF,TGCGCCAGCAGCCAAGAAGGGTCGAGCGGGGGCTCGGGGGAGACCCAGTACTTC
-,TRBV19,TRBJ2-5,TRBD2,CASSPRSGGLRETQYF,TGTGCCAGTAGTCCTCGTAGCGGGGGGTTGAGAGAGACCCAGTACTTC
once,TRBV11-2,TRBJ1-5,-,CASSLREGERSNQPQHF,TGTGCCAGCAGCTTAAGGGAGGGCGAGAGGAGCAATCAGCCCCAGCATTTT
-,TRBV2,TRBJ2-7,-,CASRFDSHEQYF,TGTGCCAGCAGGTTCGACAGTCACGAGCAGTACTTC
-,TRBV2,TRBJ2-3,-,CASSEAWRTASTDTQYF,TGTGCCAGCAGTGAAGCGTGGAGGACAGCCAGCACAGATACGCAGTATTTT
-,TRBV5-4,TRBJ1-6,-,CASSLGPTGALHF,TGTGCCAGCAGCTTGGGTCCTACGGGGGCCCTCCACTTT
few,TRBV4-3,TRBJ1-1,-,CASSQGWMNTEAFF,TGCGCCAGCAGCCAAGGCTGGATGAACACTGAAGCTTTCTTT
once,TRBV19,TRBJ1-5,TRBD1,CASSLDRGMSSNQPQHF,TGTGCCAGTAGCCTGGACAGGGGTATGTCTTCCAATCAGCCCCAGCATTTT
few,TRBV20-1,TRBJ2-1,-,CSAPTNNEQFF,TGCAGTGCTCCAACAAACAATGAGCAGTTCTTC
-,TRBV6-1,TRBJ1-6,-,CASSEKGRAMYNSPLHF,TGTGCCAGCAGTGAAAAGGGCAGGGCAATGTATAATTCACCCCTCCACTTT
few,TRBV30,TRBJ1-2,-,CAWREDGYTF,TGTGCCTGGAGGGAGGATGGCTACACCTTC
few,TRBV7-9,TRBJ1-2,-,CASSLEGTGSYTF,TGTGCCAGCAGCTTAGAGGGTACAGGGTCCTACACCTTC
-,TRBV7-2,TRBJ2-3,TRBD1,CASSLDYRGTDTQYF,TGTGCCAGCAGCTTAGATTACAGGGGGACAGATACGCAGTATTTT
-,TRBV9,TRBJ1-5,-,CASSVSDNQPQHF,TGTGCCAGCAGCGTATCAGACAATCAGCCCCAGCATTTT
-,TRBV5-8,TRBJ2-5,TRBD1,CASSLGDRGLQETQYF,TGTGCCAGCAGCTTAGGGGACAGGGGCCTTCAAGAGACCCAGTACTTC
-,TRBV7-2,TRBJ2-7,-,CASSFNSRVIIGEQYF,TGTGCCAGCAGTTTTAACTCACGGGTTATTATAGGGGAGCAGTACTTC
-,TRBV5-1,TRBJ1-1,-,CASLWQMNTEAFF,TGCGCCAGCTTGTGGCAGATGAACACTGAAGCTTTCTTT
few,TRBV18,TRBJ2-7,TRBD2,CASSRERGMFGEQYF,TGTGCCAGCTCACGCGAGCGGGGAATGTTTGGCGAGCAGTACTTC
-,TRBV7-2,TRBJ1-2,TRBD1,CASSSGTDYGYTF,TGTGCCAGCAGCTCCGGGACAGACTATGGCTACACCTTC
-,TRBV7-8,TRBJ2-2,-,CASSLGGAGGELFF,TGTGCCAGCAGCTTAGGGGGGGCTGGCGGGGAGCTGTTTTTT
-,TRBV28,TRBJ2-5,TRBD2,CASSEQKPGGTGQETQYF,TGTGCCAGCAGCGAACAGAAACCGGGGGGGACTGGCCAAGAGACCCAGTACTTC
-,TRBV27,TRBJ1-4,-,CASSLWRGSANEKLFF,TGTGCCAGCAGTTTATGGAGGGGCTCAGCTAATGAAAAACTGTTTTTT